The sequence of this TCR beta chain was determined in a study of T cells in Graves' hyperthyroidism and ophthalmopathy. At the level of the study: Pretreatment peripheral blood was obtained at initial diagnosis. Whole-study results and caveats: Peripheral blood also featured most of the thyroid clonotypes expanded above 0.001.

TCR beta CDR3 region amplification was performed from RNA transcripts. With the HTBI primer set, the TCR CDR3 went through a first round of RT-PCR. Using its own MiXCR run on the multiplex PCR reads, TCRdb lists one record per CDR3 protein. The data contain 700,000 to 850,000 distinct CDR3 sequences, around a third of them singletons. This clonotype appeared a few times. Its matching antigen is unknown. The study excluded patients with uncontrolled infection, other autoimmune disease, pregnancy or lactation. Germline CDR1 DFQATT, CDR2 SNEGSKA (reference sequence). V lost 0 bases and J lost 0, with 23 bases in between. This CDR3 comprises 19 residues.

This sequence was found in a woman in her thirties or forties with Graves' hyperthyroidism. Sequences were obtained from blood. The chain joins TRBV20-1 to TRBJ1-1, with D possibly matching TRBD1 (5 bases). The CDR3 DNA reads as TGCAGTGCTAGAGATTGGCTGTGGGGGACGGAGGGCATGAACACTGAAGCTTTCTTT. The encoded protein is CSARDWLWGTEGMNTEAFF.